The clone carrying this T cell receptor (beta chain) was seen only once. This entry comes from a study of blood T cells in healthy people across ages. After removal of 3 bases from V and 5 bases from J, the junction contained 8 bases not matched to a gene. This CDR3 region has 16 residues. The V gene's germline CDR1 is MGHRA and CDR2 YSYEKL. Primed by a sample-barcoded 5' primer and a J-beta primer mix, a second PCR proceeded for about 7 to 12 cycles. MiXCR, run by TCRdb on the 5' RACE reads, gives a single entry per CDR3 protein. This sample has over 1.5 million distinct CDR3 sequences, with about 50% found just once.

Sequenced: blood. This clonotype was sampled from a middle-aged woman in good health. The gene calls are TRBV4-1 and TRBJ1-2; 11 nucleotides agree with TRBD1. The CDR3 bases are TGCGCCAGCAGCCACCCCCGGGACAGGGGGAGGTATGGCTACACCTTC. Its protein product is CASSHPRDRGRYGYTF.